This TCR beta chain emerged from a study of yellow fever vaccine responses in identical twins. TCRdb re-analysed the RT-PCR reads in MiXCR, keeping a single row per CDR3 protein. Of 6,000 to 9,000 distinct CDR3 sequences in the sample, about 86% were seen once. General observations from the study: The T cell response to vaccination in identical twins was reportedly partly convergent and partly personalized.

With regard to this clonotype: Its antigen is currently unknown.

This CDR3 has 12 amino acids. The V end lost 5 bases, the J end lost 6 bases, and 7 bases lay between the germline ends. V usage is TRBV12-3 or TRBV12-4 and J usage is TRBJ2-2, with D uncertain. Sequencing was performed on T cells from blood (PBMCs), unsorted or a sorted subset (not recorded which), taken before or after yellow fever vaccination (not recorded which). This TCR came from a woman younger than 30 who received the yellow fever vaccine. CDR3 nucleotides: TGTGCCAGCAGTCCATCCCCCGGGGAGCTGTTTTTT. Translating it yields CASSPSPGELFF.